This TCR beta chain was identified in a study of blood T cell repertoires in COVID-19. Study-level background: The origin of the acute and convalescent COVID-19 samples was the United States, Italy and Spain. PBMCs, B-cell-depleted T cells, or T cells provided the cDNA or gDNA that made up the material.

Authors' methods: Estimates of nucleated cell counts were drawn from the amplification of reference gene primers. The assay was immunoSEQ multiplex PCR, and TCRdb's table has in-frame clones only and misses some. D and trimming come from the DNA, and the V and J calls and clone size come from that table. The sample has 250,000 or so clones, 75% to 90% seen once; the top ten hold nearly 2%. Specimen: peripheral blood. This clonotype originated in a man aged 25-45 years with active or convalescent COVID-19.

CDR3 coding DNA: TGTGCCAGCAGCTTGTATTACCCTCCTAGGCTCTCCTACAATGAGCAGTTCTTC. Protein product: CASSLYYPPRLSYNEQFF. V gene TRBV5-6 combines with J gene TRBJ2-1; D gene unclear. The ends were cut back, 1 base at V and 0 bases at J, with 17 bases in the middle. CDR1 is SGHDT and CDR2 is YYEEEE in the germline V gene. The CDR3 has 18 amino acids. The whole variable domain, filled in from reference TRBV5-6 and TRBJ2-1, reads DAGVTQSPTHLIKTRGQQVTLRCSPKSGHDTVSWYQQALGQGPQFIFQYYEEEERQRGNFPDRFSGHQFPNYSSELNVNALLLGDSALYLCASSLYYPPRLSYNEQFFGPGTRLTVL.